This section outlines one T cell receptor beta chain sequence together with its context. Its matching antigen is unknown. 13 Jbeta primers and 60 Vbeta primers were used for the PCR. Produced via immunoSEQ multiplex PCR; TCRdb's table is partial and in-frame only. The table shows roughly 170,000 clones, with around 78% occurring only once. Germline V gives CDR1 GTSNPN, CDR2 SVGIG (reference sequence). The junction had 15 bases not matched to a gene; V was cut back by 8 bases and J by 11 bases. The CDR3 runs 13 residues. This specimen belongs to a study of cytomegalovirus exposure and HLA in healthy donors. Findings and limits, study-wide: A later analysis by the authors found several of the most significant clusters apparently linked to common viral pathogens. The presence/absence work took it that sequencing depth was about the same across donors. The study put under 200 TCR beta chains on its list as cytomegalovirus-associated. Indistinguishable V segments, including TRBV6-2 and TRBV6-3, were excluded.

The sequenced sample consisted of PBMCs. The chain employs TRBV30 and TRBJ1-2; 9 bases are a match to TRBD1. This TCR was sampled from a female donor in good health and CMV-seronegative. The CDR3 bases are TGTGCCCGAGCCTCCGACAGGGGGATTGGATACACCTTC. Its protein is CARASDRGIGYTF.